This T cell receptor beta chain was identified in a study of cytomegalovirus exposure and HLA in healthy donors. It was with 60 Vbeta and 13 Jbeta primers that the PCR ran. Original handling: Later reanalysis found around 80 million unique TCR beta chains, around 11 million of them shared. This table comes from immunoSEQ multiplex PCR, and its TCRdb copy is limited to in-frame clones, with some not included. D and trimming come from the DNA, and the V and J calls and clone size come from that table. This table has over 200,000 clones, around 80% appearing once. The table lists this clone with a count of one. The target antigen is unknown. This CDR3 spans 13 amino acids. V lost 5 bases and J lost 0, with 10 bases in between. Per the germline V gene, CDR1 is GTSNPN and CDR2 is SVGIG (reference sequence). Study results and limitations: In all likelihood, a cluster of highly shared sequence variants was a sequencing artifact. Specificity for CMV antigens was confirmed in vitro for three of the CMV-associated chains. Several of the most significant clusters appeared linked to common viral pathogens, based on a later analysis.

The chain is built from TRBV30 and TRBJ1-1; perhaps TRBD1 as D (5 bases). Sequenced sample: PBMCs. The sequence was collected from a woman between 40 and 50 years old in good health and CMV-seronegative. This CDR3 is CAWVTELNTEAFF. The CDR3, as DNA: TGTGCCTGGGTGACAGAGCTGAACACTGAAGCTTTCTTT. The full variable domain, completed using reference TRBV30 and TRBJ1-1, is SQTIHQWPATLVQPVGSPLSLECTVEGTSNPNLYWYRQAAGRGLQLLFYSVGIGQISSEVPQNLSASRPQDRQFILSSKKLLLSDSGFYLCAWVTELNTEAFFGQGTRLTVV.